This T cell receptor beta chain was documented in a study of OX40 agonist ivuxolimab in advanced cancers. For the study at large: Patients were dosed with the agonistic anti-OX40 (CD134) antibody ivuxolimab. Study-wide results and caveats: Partial responders at 0.1-3.0 mg/kg had among the lowest clonal expansion. The specificity for antigen of the expanded peripheral T cells was not determined.

The repertoire was sequenced with immunoSEQ multiplex PCR; TCRdb's copy has only in-frame clones and lacks some. The sample consists of almost 85,000 clones, roughly 89% of them appearing once. The sampling schedule covered blood at baseline, cycle 4 day 1, and cycle 7 day 1. For this clone: Its antigen remains unknown.

CDR1 is LNHDA and CDR2 is SQIVND in the germline V gene (reference sequence). The CDR3 loop spans 16 amino acids. Trimming pared 4 bases from V and 0 bases from J, leaving 13 bases between. The chain has TRBV19 and TRBJ1-5; D is uncertain. The clonotype originates from an adult with an advanced solid tumor such as melanoma, head and neck, liver or kidney cancer. The sample here was CD4+ or CD8+ T cells sorted from blood, taken in a trial of the OX40 agonist ivuxolimab. This CDR3 is CASSTQRLYSNQPQHF. The CDR3 region has the DNA TGTGCCAGTAGTACGCAACGGCTGTATAGCAATCAGCCCCAGCATTTT.